This T cell receptor beta chain was captured by sequencing in a study of monozygotic twins with inflammatory bowel disease. Regarding the study as a whole: Patient repertoires may carry noise from differing immunosuppressive treatments. Among IBD patients, fewer clonotypes were shared with others than among healthy twins, especially with disease activity.

Added by template switching were UMIs that each held a 6-nucleotide sample barcode. Reprocessing the 5' RACE reads, TCRdb reports a single entry for every CDR3 protein and omits DNA. The table for this sample gives roughly 150,000 distinct CDR3 sequences. Details on this clonotype: Antigen unknown.

Donors each contributed one blood sample measuring around 2.5 ml. This CDR3 is built from 15 residues. The germline CDR1 and CDR2 sequences are SGHNT and YENEEA. This sequence was found in a human donor with ulcerative colitis or Crohn's disease, or a healthy co-twin of an affected twin (not recorded which). The chain uses TRBV11-3 and TRBJ2-1; TCRdb's D call of TRBD2 is untestable without DNA. The sequenced material came from blood. CDR3 in amino acids: CASSLGLADDNEQFF.